This T cell receptor (beta chain) is drawn from a study of blood T cell repertoires in COVID-19. Study-wide background: Whether acute or convalescent, the COVID-19 samples came from the United States, Italy and Spain.

Original data processing: Reference gene primer amplification gave nucleated cell count estimates. Produced via immunoSEQ multiplex PCR; TCRdb's table is partial and in-frame only. For V, J and clone size, that table is used; D and trimming come from the DNA. Of 200,000 to 300,000 clones listed, just under 85% are singletons. The ends were cut back, 0 bases at V and 1 base at J, with 16 bases in the middle. CDR1 is SGHRS, CDR2 YFSETQ, per germline. This CDR3 has 17 amino acids. The source is a man aged 45-65 years with acute or convalescent COVID-19. Sequencing was performed on peripheral blood. The chain joins TRBV5-1 to TRBJ1-2, with D tentatively TRBD1 (6 bases). This CDR3 is CASSLEQGGLYNYGYTF. CDR3 coding DNA: TGCGCCAGCAGCTTGGAACAGGGAGGGCTGTATAACTATGGCTACACCTTC.